The source of this TCR beta chain is a study of T cells in Graves' hyperthyroidism and ophthalmopathy. Notes on the study in general: In the analysis, a 13 V-J model separated ophthalmopathy from stable hyperthyroidism.

Amplified regions were TCR beta CDR3 sequences from RNA transcripts. A set of HTBI primers served as the primers for a first-round RT-PCR of the TCR CDR3. TCRdb used MiXCR to reprocess the multiplex PCR reads, holding one entry per CDR3 protein. The repertoire holds some 760,000 distinct CDR3 sequences, with approximately 14% as singletons. The germline gives CDR1 DFQATT, CDR2 SNEGSKA (reference sequence). The CDR3 contains 14 residues. Trimming removed 6 bases from V and 5 bases from J; junction bases left unmatched: 13. Regarding this clonotype: The antigen remains undetermined.

Absence of ophthalmopathy progression within 18 months defined stable Graves' hyperthyroidism. Sequencing used blood. The source is a woman younger than 35 with Graves' hyperthyroidism. The chain couples TRBV20-1 to TRBJ2-7; 7 bases match TRBD1. CDR3 protein: CSALPTGPVHEQYF. The CDR3 DNA is TGCAGTGCACTTCCGACAGGGCCGGTCCACGAGCAGTACTTC.